The T cell receptor beta chain under discussion was sequenced for a study of T cells after somatic rescue of genetic block. Method: immunoSEQ multiplex PCR; TCRdb's copy keeps in-frame clones and lacks some. The repertoire holds over 55,000 clones, about 90% seen once, with 3% in the top ten. The V and J ends lost 8 bases and 6 bases, in that order; junction bases with no gene match: 13. CDR1 MDHEN and CDR2 SYDVKM come from the germline V gene. The CDR3 has 17 residues. The sequence was collected from a man aged 35 to 55. This rearrangement joins TRBV28 to TRBJ2-1; 13 bases match TRBD2. Sequencing was carried out using peripheral blood mononuclear cells (PBMCs). The CDR3 spells CASPPSRTSGSLNEQFF. The CDR3 DNA follows: TGTGCCAGCCCTCCCTCCCGGACTAGCGGGAGCCTCAATGAGCAGTTCTTC.